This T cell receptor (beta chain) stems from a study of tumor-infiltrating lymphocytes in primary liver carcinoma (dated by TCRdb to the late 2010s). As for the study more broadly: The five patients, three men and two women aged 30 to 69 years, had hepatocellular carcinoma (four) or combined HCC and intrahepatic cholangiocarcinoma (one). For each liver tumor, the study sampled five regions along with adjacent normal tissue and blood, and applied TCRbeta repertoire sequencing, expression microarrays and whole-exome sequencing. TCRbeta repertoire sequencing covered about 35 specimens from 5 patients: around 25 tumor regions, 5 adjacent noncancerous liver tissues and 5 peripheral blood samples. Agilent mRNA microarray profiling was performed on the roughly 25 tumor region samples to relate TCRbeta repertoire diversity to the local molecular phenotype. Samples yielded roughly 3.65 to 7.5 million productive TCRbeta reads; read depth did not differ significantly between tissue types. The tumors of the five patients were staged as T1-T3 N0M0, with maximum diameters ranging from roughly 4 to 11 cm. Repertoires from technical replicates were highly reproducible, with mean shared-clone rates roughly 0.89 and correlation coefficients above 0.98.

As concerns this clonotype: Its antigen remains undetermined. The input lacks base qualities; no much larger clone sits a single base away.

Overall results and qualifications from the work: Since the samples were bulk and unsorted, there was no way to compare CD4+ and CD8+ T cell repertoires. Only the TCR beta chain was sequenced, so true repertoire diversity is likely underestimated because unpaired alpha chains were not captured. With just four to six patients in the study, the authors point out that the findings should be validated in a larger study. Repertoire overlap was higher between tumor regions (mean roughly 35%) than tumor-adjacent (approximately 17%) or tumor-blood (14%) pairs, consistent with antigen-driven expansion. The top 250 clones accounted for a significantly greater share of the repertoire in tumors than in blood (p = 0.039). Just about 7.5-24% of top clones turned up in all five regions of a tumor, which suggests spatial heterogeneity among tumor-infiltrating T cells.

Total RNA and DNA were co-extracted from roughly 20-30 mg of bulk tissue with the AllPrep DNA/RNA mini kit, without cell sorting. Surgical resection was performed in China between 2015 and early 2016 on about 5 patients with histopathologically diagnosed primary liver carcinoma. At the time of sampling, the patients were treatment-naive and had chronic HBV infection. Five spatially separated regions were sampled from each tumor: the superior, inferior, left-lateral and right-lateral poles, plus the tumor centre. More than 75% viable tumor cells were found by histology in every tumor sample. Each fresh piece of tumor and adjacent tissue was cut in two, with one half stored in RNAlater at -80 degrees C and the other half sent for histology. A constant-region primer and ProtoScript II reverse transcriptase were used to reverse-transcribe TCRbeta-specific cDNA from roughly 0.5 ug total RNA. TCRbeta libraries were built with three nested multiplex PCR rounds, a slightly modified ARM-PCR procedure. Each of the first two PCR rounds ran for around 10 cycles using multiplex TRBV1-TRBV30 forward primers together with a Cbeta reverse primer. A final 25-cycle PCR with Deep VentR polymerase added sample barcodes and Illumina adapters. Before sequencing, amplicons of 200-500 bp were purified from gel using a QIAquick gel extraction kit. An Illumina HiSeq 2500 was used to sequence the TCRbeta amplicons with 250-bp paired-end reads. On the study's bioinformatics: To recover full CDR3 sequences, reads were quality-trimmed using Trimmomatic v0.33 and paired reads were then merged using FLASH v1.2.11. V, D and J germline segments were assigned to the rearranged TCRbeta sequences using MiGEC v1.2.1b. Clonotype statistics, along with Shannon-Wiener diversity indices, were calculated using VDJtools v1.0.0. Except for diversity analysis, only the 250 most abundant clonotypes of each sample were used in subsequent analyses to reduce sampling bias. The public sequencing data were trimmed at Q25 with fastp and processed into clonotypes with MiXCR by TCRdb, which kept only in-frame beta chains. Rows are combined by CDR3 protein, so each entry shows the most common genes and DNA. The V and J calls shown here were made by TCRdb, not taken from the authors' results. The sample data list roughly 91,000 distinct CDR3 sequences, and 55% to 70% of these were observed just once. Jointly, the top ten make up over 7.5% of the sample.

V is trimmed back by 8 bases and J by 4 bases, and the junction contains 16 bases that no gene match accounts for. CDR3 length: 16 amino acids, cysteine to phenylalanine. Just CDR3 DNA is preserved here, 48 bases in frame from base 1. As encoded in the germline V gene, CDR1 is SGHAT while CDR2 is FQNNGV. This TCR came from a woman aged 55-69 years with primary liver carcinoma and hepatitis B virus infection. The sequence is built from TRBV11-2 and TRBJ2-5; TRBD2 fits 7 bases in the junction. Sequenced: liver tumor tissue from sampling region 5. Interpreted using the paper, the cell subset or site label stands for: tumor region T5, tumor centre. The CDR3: CASGPIGPAGIETQYF. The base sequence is TGTGCCAGCGGCCCGATAGGACCAGCGGGGATAGAGACCCAGTACTTC.